Below are 24 T cell receptor beta chains sequenced from a single sample in a study of blood T cell repertoires in COVID-19. Here immunoSEQ multiplex PCR was the method, and the copy in TCRdb shows in-frame clones only, minus some. This table holds 300,000 or so clones, 70% to 90% found once. The sample consisted of peripheral blood. Every receptor here comes from a woman between 50 and 59 years old with active or convalescent COVID-19.

The J gene is TRBJ1-6, the V gene TRBV19; no reliable D call. V lost 5 bases, J lost 0 bases, and 11 bases lay in between. Germline CDR1 and CDR2: LNHDA and SQIVND (reference sequence). The CDR3 spans 16 residues. The CDR3 DNA follows: TGTGCCAGTAGTGAACCCAGGTCCTCCTATAATTCACCCCTCCACTTT. This gives the protein CASSEPRSSYNSPLHF.

This chain links TRBV2 with TRBJ1-5; 10 bases match TRBD1. With V trimmed by 1 base and J by 5 bases, 5 bases remained unmatched. Germline V gives CDR1 SNHLY, CDR2 FYNNEI. This CDR3 has 16 residues. CDR3 sequence (DNA): TGTGCCAGCAGTGAAGAGGCCGGGACAGGGGATCAGCCCCAGCATTTT. Translating gives CASSEEAGTGDQPQHF.

The chain recombines TRBV5-1 with TRBJ2-7; 8 nucleotides agree with TRBD1. The J segment lost 5 bases and the V segment lost 3 bases, leaving 1 base of the junction unmatched. Germline CDR1 and CDR2: SGHRS and YFSETQ. The CDR3 has 12 residues. The CDR3 DNA sequence: TGCGCCAGCAGCTGGACAGGGAACGAGCAGTACTTC. The encoded protein is CASSWTGNEQYF.

The chain uses TRBV5-1 and TRBJ1-4; 7 bases map to TRBD1. The junction had 1 base not matched to a gene; V was cut back by 3 bases and J by 8 bases. CDR1 SGHRS and CDR2 YFSETQ come from the germline V gene. The CDR3 runs to 12 residues. CDR3 sequence reads: CASSSQGEKLFF. As DNA, the CDR3 is TGCGCCAGCAGCTCACAGGGGGAAAAACTGTTTTTT.

The chain joins TRBV12-3 or TRBV12-4 to TRBJ1-2, with D uncertain. The ends were cut back, 3 bases at V and 8 bases at J, with 10 bases in the middle. CDR3 length: 12 residues. CDR3: CASSLRAGGYTF. CDR3 sequence (DNA): TGTGCCAGCAGTTTGCGAGCGGGGGGCTACACCTTC.

The chain employs TRBV6-5 and TRBJ1-2; D remains unclear. The ends were cut back, 0 bases at V and 0 bases at J, with 5 bases in the middle. The CDR3 spans 14 residues. The germline gives CDR1 MNHEY, CDR2 SVGAGI. In nucleotides, the CDR3 is TGTGCCAGCAGTTACTCCCTAGCTAACTATGGCTACACCTTC. Translation: CASSYSLANYGYTF.

This chain's CDR3 is CASSQNSFNQPQHF. In DNA, the CDR3 is TGTGCCAGCAGCCAAAACAGTTTCAATCAGCCCCAGCATTTT. The J gene is TRBJ1-5, the V gene TRBV3-1 (or the pseudogene TRBV3-2); the D is unclear. Germline V gene sequence: CDR1 LGHDT, CDR2 YNNKEL (reference sequence). The CDR3 spans 14 residues. The V end was cut by 2 bases, the J end by 3 bases, with 8 bases between.

This sequence joins TRBV3-1 (or the pseudogene TRBV3-2) and TRBJ2-7; possible D gene TRBD2, 5 bases. The CDR3 contains 13 residues. Trimming cost V 5 bases and J 4 bases, with 12 bases left between them. Looked up from germline, CDR1 is LGHDT and CDR2 is YNNKEL (reference sequence). For the CDR3, the DNA is TGTGCCAGCAGCATAGGCAGCGGATACGAGCAGTACTTC. It specifies CASSIGSGYEQYF.

This rearrangement joins TRBV29-1 to TRBJ1-2; TRBD1 agrees at 8 bases. CDR3 length equals 15 residues. The germline CDR1 and CDR2 sequences are SQVTM and ANQGSEA. The CDR3 protein is CSLYGRTGIGYGYTF. Here the CDR3 DNA reads TGCAGTTTGTATGGAAGGACAGGGATAGGCTATGGCTACACCTTC.

The V and J genes are TRBV21-1 and TRBJ2-4; the table gives TRBD1 as D, unverified against the DNA. TRBV21-1 is a listed pseudogene. The CDR3 contains 16 residues. The DNA of the CDR3 is TGTGCCAGCAGCATGAAACGACACCGGGCCAAAAACATTCAGTACTTC. It codes for CASSMKRHRAKNIQYF.

The genes are TRBV7-9 and TRBJ2-5; 7 bases align to TRBD2. The germline V gene encodes CDR1 SEHNR and CDR2 FQNEAQ (reference sequence). The CDR3 length is 16 residues. After removal of 1 base from V and 4 bases from J, the junction contained 9 bases not matched to a gene. CDR3 loop: CASSLGSRERSETQYF. CDR3 sequence (DNA): TGTGCCAGCAGCTTAGGTTCGCGGGAGAGGTCAGAGACCCAGTACTTC. Combining the CDR3 with reference TRBV7-9 and TRBJ2-5 gives the whole variable domain DTGVSQNPRHKITKRGQNVTFRCDPISEHNRLYWYRQTLGQGPEFLTYFQNEAQLEKSRLLSDRFSAERPKGSFSTLEIQRTEQGDSAMYLCASSLGSRERSETQYFGPGTRLLVL.

The chain carries TRBV5-6 and TRBJ1-2; D may be TRBD1 (6 bases). V was trimmed by 6 bases and J by 0 bases, leaving 15 bases between them. The CDR3 sequence is 15 residues long. In germline, CDR1 is SGHDT, CDR2 YYEEEE. DNA of the CDR3: TGTGCCAGCACACTTCAGGGGCCGCCTAACTATGGCTACACCTTC. It is translated as CASTLQGPPNYGYTF.

The CDR3 DNA sequence: TGCAGCGTTGTATGGGGGACTAGGGATTGGCAGTACTTC. Protein product: CSVVWGTRDWQYF. The chain employs TRBV29-1 and TRBJ2-7, with 8 nucleotides matching TRBD2. CDR1 is SQVTM, CDR2 ANQGSEA, per germline. The trim removed 4 bases at V and 9 bases at J, leaving 11 bases unmatched. The CDR3 loop spans 13 amino acids.

The chain joins TRBV30 to TRBJ2-5; 10 bases map to TRBD2. Germline assignment: CDR1 GTSNPN and CDR2 SVGIG (reference sequence). V trimming: 5 bases; J trimming: 7 bases; junction bases outside the gene matches: 13. The CDR3 is made up of 15 amino acids. CDR3 sequence (DNA): TGTGCCTGGGGTAGGGGACTAGCGTTTCGGGGGACCCAGTACTTC. It specifies CAWGRGLAFRGTQYF. The variable domain in full, completed from reference TRBV30 and TRBJ2-5, reads SQTIHQWPATLVQPVGSPLSLECTVEGTSNPNLYWYRQAAGRGLQLLFYSVGIGQISSEVPQNLSASRPQDRQFILSSKKLLLSDSGFYLCAWGRGLAFRGTQYFGPGTRLLVL.

The V call is TRBV6-1, the J call TRBJ1-3; no firm D call. The CDR3 loop spans 12 amino acids. V was shortened by 2 bases and J by 11 bases, with 10 bases between the two germline ends. From germline, CDR1 is MNHNS and CDR2 SASEGT. In DNA, the CDR3 is TGTGCCAGCAGTGAATCGGAGTTCTCCATATATTTT. It is translated as CASSESEFSIYF.

The V and J genes are TRBV5-8 and TRBJ2-5, with D unresolved. The CDR3 length is 14 residues. Trimming took 1 base from V and 5 from J, leaving 12 bases between them. Germline CDR1 is SGHTS and CDR2 is YDEGEE. The CDR3 is CASSLTGSWETQYF. DNA for the CDR3: TGTGCCAGCAGCTTGACGGGTTCGTGGGAGACCCAGTACTTC.

The chain couples TRBV5-8 to TRBJ2-1; 11 positions match TRBD1. Germline assignment: CDR1 SGHTS and CDR2 YDEGEE. J gave up 11 bases and V 2 bases, and 6 bases lay outside the gene matches. This CDR3 region has 14 residues. The CDR3 sequence: CASSLSGTGGQQFF. In DNA, the CDR3 is TGTGCCAGCAGCTTAAGCGGGACAGGGGGACAGCAGTTCTTC.

The V and J genes are TRBV27 and TRBJ2-1; 10 nucleotides match TRBD2. J lost 7 bases, V lost 0 bases, and 6 bases had no gene match. Germline V gene sequence: CDR1 MNHEY, CDR2 SMNVEV (reference sequence). The CDR3 loop spans 16 amino acids. The CDR3 sequence: CASSLSSGRAVNEQFF. CDR3 bases: TGTGCCAGCAGTTTATCGAGCGGGAGGGCCGTAAATGAGCAGTTCTTC.

V is TRBV18 and J is TRBJ1-3; a weak D match, TRBD1 (6 bases). Between the trimmed V and J ends, which lost 3 bases and 0 bases, there was a span of 12 bases. This CDR3 is 16 amino acids long. Germline lookup yields CDR1 KGHSH and CDR2 LQKENI. The CDR3 DNA reads as TGTGCCAGCTCACCGGCGAGCAGGGGCTCTGGAAACACCATATATTTT. Its translation is CASSPASRGSGNTIYF.

This chain uses TRBV25-1 with TRBJ1-6; no clear D. Per germline, CDR1 MGHDK and CDR2 SYGVNS. The length of the CDR3 is 13 residues. V lost 4 bases and J lost 11, with 12 bases in between. This CDR3 reads CASSVQGLAPLHF. CDR3 coding DNA: TGTGCCAGCAGTGTTCAAGGACTCGCACCCCTCCACTTT.

The rearrangement links TRBV4-1 to TRBJ2-1, with 9 bases lining up with TRBD2. The V gene's germline CDR1 is MGHRA and CDR2 YSYEKL. CDR3 length equals 18 residues. Unmatched junction bases numbered 12, after V lost 4 bases and J lost 2 bases. The CDR3 bases are TGCGCCAGCAGCCTCAAGGCGGTGGTAGCGGGAGCCTACAATGAGCAGTTCTTC. It codes for CASSLKAVVAGAYNEQFF.

This chain joins TRBV6-5 and TRBJ1-2; a weak D match, TRBD1 (5 bases). The CDR3 runs 16 residues. The V and J ends lost 1 base and 8 bases respectively, with 20 bases between them. The germline gives CDR1 MNHEY, CDR2 SVGAGI. The CDR3 bases are TGTGCCAGCAGTTACTTCGCGCGGGGGGTTAACAGCGGCTACACCTTC. This translates into CASSYFARGVNSGYTF.

This sequence joins TRBV3-1 (or the pseudogene TRBV3-2) and TRBJ2-1; TRBD2 aligns across 9 bases. V was clipped by 4 bases and J by 0 bases; unmatched bases: 4. The CDR3 length is 16 residues. Germline CDR1 and CDR2: LGHDT and YNNKEL (reference sequence). The chain's CDR3 is CASSRSSGSSYNEQFF. The DNA for the CDR3 is TGTGCCAGCAGCCGGAGTAGCGGGAGCTCCTACAATGAGCAGTTCTTC.

The V call is TRBV9, the J call TRBJ1-2; D is ambiguous. The V gene's germline CDR1 is SGDLS and CDR2 YYNGEE. The CDR3 sequence is 16 residues long. The V and J ends lost 0 bases and 0 bases respectively, with 12 bases between them. CDR3: CASSVGLAGPNYGYTF. The CDR3 DNA reads as TGTGCCAGCAGCGTAGGGTTGGCAGGTCCTAACTATGGCTACACCTTC. The full variable domain, in which reference TRBV9 and TRBJ1-2 provide the parts outside the CDR3, is DSGVTQTPKHLITATGQRVTLRCSPRSGDLSVYWYQQSLDQGLQFLIQYYNGEERAKGNILERFSAQQFPDLHSELNLSSLELGDSALYFCASSVGLAGPNYGYTFGSGTRLTVV.